The 5 T cell receptor beta chains reported below all come from one sample, sequenced in a study of OX40 agonist ivuxolimab in advanced cancers. The table came from immunoSEQ multiplex PCR; TCRdb's copy has only in-frame clones and leaves some out. Among roughly 130,000 clones listed, around 93% were seen once. Sequenced here: CD4+ or CD8+ T cells sorted from blood, sampled in a trial of the OX40 agonist ivuxolimab. All receptors come from an adult with an advanced solid tumor such as melanoma, head and neck, liver or kidney cancer.

This chain links TRBV2 with TRBJ1-1, with D possibly matching TRBD1 (6 bases). V was cut by 3 bases and J by 2 bases, with 16 bases left in between. The V gene's germline CDR1 is SNHLY and CDR2 FYNNEI. This CDR3 spans 16 amino acids. DNA of the CDR3: TGTGCCAGCAGTGATTCAGGGGTCCTGAGAAACACTGAAGCTTTCTTT. It is translated as CASSDSGVLRNTEAFF.

The chain couples TRBV6-1 to TRBJ2-3; D gene uncertain. The length of the CDR3 is 18 residues. Germline V gene sequence: CDR1 MNHNS, CDR2 SASEGT. With 2 bases removed from V and 1 base from J, the gap between germline ends came to 19 bases. The chain's CDR3 is CASSEMGWGGVGTDTQYF. As DNA, the CDR3 is TGTGCCAGCAGTGAAATGGGGTGGGGTGGGGTTGGCACAGATACGCAGTATTTT.

This clone occurred once. The chain joins TRBV5-1 to TRBJ2-2, with TRBD2 as a possible D gene (6 bases). Germline V lookup: CDR1 SGHRS, CDR2 YFSETQ. The V gene lost 4 bases and the J gene lost 0 bases, with 19 bases spanning the gap. The CDR3 length is 18 residues. CDR3 sequence reads: CASSDGLNPPSNTGELFF. The CDR3 nucleotides read TGCGCCAGCAGCGACGGACTAAACCCCCCCTCGAACACCGGGGAGCTGTTTTTT.

The CDR3 nucleotides read TGTGCCAGCAGTACCCAGACAGGGTCAGTTGTCACAGATACGCAGTATTTT. It specifies CASSTQTGSVVTDTQYF. The rearrangement joins TRBV28 to TRBJ2-3; 7 bases align to TRBD1. CDR1 is MDHEN and CDR2 is SYDVKM in the germline V gene. V lost 5 bases and J lost 2; bases outside the gene matches: 13. This CDR3 region has 17 residues.

The V and J genes are TRBV7-2 and TRBJ2-5; D might be TRBD2 (5 bases). The germline V gene has CDR1 SGHTA and CDR2 FQGNSA. The CDR3 totals 14 residues. Trimming shortened V by 4 bases and J by 5 bases, and 14 bases separated the two germline ends. The CDR3 DNA sequence: TGTGCCAGCAGCTCCCCCGCGAGAGGGGAGACCCAGTACTTC. Amino acids: CASSSPARGETQYF.